The next 10 T cell receptor beta chains were all read from a single sample in a study of vaccination and CD4 T cells after COVID-19. TCRdb re-called the PCR reads with MiXCR, one entry per CDR3 protein. The repertoire holds tens of thousands of distinct CDR3 sequences, with approximately 51% as singletons. Here the sequenced sample was CD4+ T cells from blood, taken before SARS-CoV-2 vaccination. The receptors originated from a human donor who had recovered from COVID-19.

This clonotype turned up a few times. The rearrangement uses TRBV25-1 and TRBJ2-5, with D possibly TRBD1 on 5 matching bases. The CDR3 totals 13 residues. Germline V lookup: CDR1 MGHDK, CDR2 SYGVNS. The V end lost 0 bases, the J end lost 5 bases, and 7 bases lay between the germline ends. The CDR3 is CASSEYKGETQYF. CDR3 nucleotide sequence: TGTGCCAGCAGTGAATATAAGGGGGAGACCCAGTACTTC. Complete variable domain (other parts from reference TRBV25-1 and TRBJ2-5): EADIYQTPRYLVIGTGKKITLECSQTMGHDKMYWYQQDPGMELHLIHYSYGVNSTEKGDLSSESTVSRIRTEHFPLTLESARPSHTSQYLCASSEYKGETQYFGPGTRLLVL.

The sample holds a few counts of this clonotype. The chain joins TRBV7-9 to TRBJ2-7; weak D call: TRBD2 (7 bases). CDR3 size: 12 residues. Per the germline V gene, CDR1 is SEHNR and CDR2 is FQNEAQ (reference sequence). V was shortened by 1 base and J by 7 bases, with 8 bases between the two germline ends. DNA of the CDR3: TGTGCCAGCAGCTTAGAGGGGGGGGAGCAGTACTTC. It is translated as CASSLEGGEQYF. Variable domain in full (rest from reference TRBV7-9 and TRBJ2-7): DTGVSQNPRHKITKRGQNVTFRCDPISEHNRLYWYRQTLGQGPEFLTYFQNEAQLEKSRLLSDRFSAERPKGSFSTLEIQRTEQGDSAMYLCASSLEGGEQYFGPGTRLTVT.

The V call is TRBV7-9, the J call TRBJ2-1, with 11 bases lining up with TRBD2. The CDR3 has 14 residues. After removal of 4 bases from V and 5 bases from J, the junction contained 1 base not matched to a gene. Germline V CDR1 and CDR2: SEHNR, FQNEAQ (reference sequence). In nucleotides, the CDR3 is TGTGCCAGCAGCTGGGGACTAGCGGACAATGAGCAGTTCTTC. It codes for CASSWGLADNEQFF. Full variable domain (missing parts from reference TRBV7-9 and TRBJ2-1): DTGVSQNPRHKITKRGQNVTFRCDPISEHNRLYWYRQTLGQGPEFLTYFQNEAQLEKSRLLSDRFSAERPKGSFSTLEIQRTEQGDSAMYLCASSWGLADNEQFFGPGTRLTVL.

The chain links TRBV9 to TRBJ1-2; D unclear. With 0 bases removed from V and 1 base from J, the gap between germline ends came to 4 bases. Germline CDR1 reads SGDLS; CDR2 reads YYNGEE. CDR3 size: 13 residues. CDR3 in amino acids: CASSVDGNYGYTF. The DNA for the CDR3 is TGTGCCAGCAGCGTAGACGGTAACTATGGCTACACCTTC.

The CDR3: CASKGLTSGSYEQYF. DNA of the CDR3: TGTGCCAGCAAAGGATTGACTAGCGGGAGTTACGAGCAGTACTTC. The rearrangement links TRBV2 to TRBJ2-7; 12 bases are shared with TRBD2. Losses at the gene ends were 7 bases for V and 4 bases for J; bases not matched to a gene: 8. This CDR3 is 15 amino acids long. CDR1 is SNHLY and CDR2 is FYNNEI in the germline V gene.

This clonotype was seen more than once but under ten times. The chain employs TRBV25-1 and TRBJ2-6, with D unclear. V was shortened by 1 base and J by 4 bases, with 11 bases between the two germline ends. From germline, CDR1 is MGHDK and CDR2 SYGVNS. The CDR3 totals 16 residues. DNA of the CDR3: TGTGCCAGCAGTGAATTTGAGCCCCCCGGGGCCAACGTCCTGACTTTC. It specifies CASSEFEPPGANVLTF.

This clonotype turned up a few times. The chain combines TRBV7-6 with TRBJ1-1; 8 nucleotides line up with TRBD1. Germline V gene sequence: CDR1 SGHVS, CDR2 FNYEAQ. J was trimmed by 5 bases and V by 5 bases; bases with no gene match: 7. The CDR3 spans 14 residues. For the CDR3, the DNA is TGTGCCAGCAGCCTACAGGGGGTTCAGACTGAAGCTTTCTTT. Translated, it gives CASSLQGVQTEAFF.

The V and J genes are TRBV19 and TRBJ1-6; D is unresolved. The CDR3 extends over 12 amino acids. The germline V gene encodes CDR1 LNHDA and CDR2 SQIVND (reference sequence). Trimming cost V 3 bases and J 8 bases, with 5 bases left between them. Written as DNA, the CDR3 is TGTGCCAGTAGTATCACAGATTCACCCCTCCACTTT. Its translation: CASSITDSPLHF. Combining the CDR3 with reference TRBV19 and TRBJ1-6 gives the whole variable domain DGGITQSPKYLFRKEGQNVTLSCEQNLNHDAMYWYRQDPGQGLRLIYYSQIVNDFQKGDIAEGYSVSREKKESFPLTVTSAQKNPTAFYLCASSITDSPLHFGNGTRLTVT.

For the CDR3, the DNA is TGTGCCATCAGTGATACTAGCTCTCACTACGAGCAGTACTTC. Encoded protein: CAISDTSSHYEQYF. The V gene is TRBV10-3, the J gene TRBJ2-7; a possible D gene is TRBD2 (6 bases). The CDR3 covers 14 residues. CDR1 and CDR2 (germline): ENHRY, SYGVKD. The V gene lost 3 bases and the J gene lost 3 bases, with 12 bases spanning the gap.

The gene calls are TRBV20-1 and TRBJ1-5; D might be TRBD1 (6 bases). Germline V CDR1 and CDR2: DFQATT, SNEGSKA (reference sequence). Trimming cost V 5 bases and J 4 bases, with 9 bases left between them. CDR3 length equals 12 residues. CDR3 bases: TGCAGTGCTCAAAGGGGGAATCAGCCCCAGCATTTT. Protein sequence: CSAQRGNQPQHF.